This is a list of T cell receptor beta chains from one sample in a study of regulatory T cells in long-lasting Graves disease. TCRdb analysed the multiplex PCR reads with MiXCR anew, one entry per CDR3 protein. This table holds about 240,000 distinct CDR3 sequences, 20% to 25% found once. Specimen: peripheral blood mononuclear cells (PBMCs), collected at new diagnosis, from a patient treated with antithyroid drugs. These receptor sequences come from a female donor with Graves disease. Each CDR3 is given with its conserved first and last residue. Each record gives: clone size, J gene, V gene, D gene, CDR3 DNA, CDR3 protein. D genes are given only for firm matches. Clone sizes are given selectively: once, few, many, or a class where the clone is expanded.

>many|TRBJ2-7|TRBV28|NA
TGTGCCAGCACCTTGGGGGACACCACCTACGAGCAGTACTTC
CASTLGDTTYEQYF
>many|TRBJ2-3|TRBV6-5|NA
TGTGCCAGCAGTTCCCCAGGCGGGACAGATACGCAGTATTTT
CASSSPGGTDTQYF
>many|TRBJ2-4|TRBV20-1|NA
TGCAGTGCTAGTTATGAGGGGTACCAAAACATTCAGTACTTC
CSASYEGYQNIQYF
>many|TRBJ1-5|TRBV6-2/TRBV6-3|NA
TGTGCCAGCAGTTTCGTGGGCCAGAATCAGCCCCAGCATTTT
CASSFVGQNQPQHF
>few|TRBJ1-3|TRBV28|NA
TGTGCCAGCAGTCCGGGGGGGGTCTACTCTGGAAACACCATATATTTT
CASSPGGVYSGNTIYF
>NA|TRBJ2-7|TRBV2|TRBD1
TGTGCCAGCAGTGACACAGGGGGCGGCGGATACGAGCAGTACTTC
CASSDTGGGGYEQYF
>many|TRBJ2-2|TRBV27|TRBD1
TGTGCCAGCAGTGCCACGGGACAGACCACCGGGGAGCTGTTTTTT
CASSATGQTTGELFF
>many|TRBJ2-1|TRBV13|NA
TGTGCCAGCACCCCTCCGGGGGCCACGTCCTACAATGAGCAGTTCTTC
CASTPPGATSYNEQFF
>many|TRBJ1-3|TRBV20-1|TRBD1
TGCAGTGCTAGCCAATCGGGACAGGGAACTGGTACCATATATTTT
CSASQSGQGTGTIYF
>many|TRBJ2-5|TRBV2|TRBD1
TGTGCCAGCATCCGGGACAGGGTAGAGGAGACCCAGTACTTC
CASIRDRVEETQYF
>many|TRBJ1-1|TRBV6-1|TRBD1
TGTGCCAGCAGTAAAACAGGGGTTACGGCTTTCTTT
CASSKTGVTAFF